The present T cell receptor beta chain was sequenced within a study of blood T cell repertoires in COVID-19. Study context: Samples came from the United States, Italy and Spain, spanning acute and convalescent COVID-19. PBMCs, B-cell-depleted T cells, or T cells provided the cDNA or gDNA that made up the material.

Original methodology: Amplifying reference gene primers gave estimates of nucleated cell counts. Measured with immunoSEQ multiplex PCR; TCRdb has only the in-frame clones, and not every one. That table is the source of V, J and clone size, and D and trimming were worked out from the DNA. This sample carries 15,000 to 20,000 clones, 85% to 95% of them seen once, and the ten largest clones take 4.1%. This clonotype was obtained from a woman between 45 and 60 years old with active COVID-19. Sequences were obtained from peripheral blood.

In DNA form, the CDR3 reads TGTGCCAGCAGTTACGGCCCCTCAGGGGAAGGCACTGAAGCTTTCTTT. This translates into CASSYGPSGEGTEAFF. The chain links TRBV6-5 to TRBJ1-1, with D perhaps TRBD1 (6 bases). From germline, CDR1 is MNHEY and CDR2 SVGAGI. V was trimmed by 2 bases and J by 4 bases, leaving 17 bases between them. The CDR3 totals 16 residues.